This record covers a single T cell receptor beta chain. The data were taken from a study of tumor-infiltrating lymphocytes in oesophageal squamous cell carcinoma. Germline assignment: CDR1 MDHEN and CDR2 SYDVKM. V was trimmed by 6 bases and J by 0 bases, leaving 15 bases between them. The CDR3 covers 17 residues. One entry per CDR3 protein, called by TCRdb with MiXCR from the PCR reads. The table records thousands of distinct CDR3 sequences, 55% to 80% of them present only once. The chain uses TRBV28 and TRBJ1-6, with D possibly matching TRBD1 (6 bases). This sequence was found in a female donor with esophageal squamous cell carcinoma. Sequenced input: esophageal tumor tissue. CDR3 loop: CASSRYRVSSYNSPLHF. As DNA, the CDR3 is TGTGCCAGCAGCCGATACAGGGTGAGCTCCTATAATTCACCCCTCCACTTT.